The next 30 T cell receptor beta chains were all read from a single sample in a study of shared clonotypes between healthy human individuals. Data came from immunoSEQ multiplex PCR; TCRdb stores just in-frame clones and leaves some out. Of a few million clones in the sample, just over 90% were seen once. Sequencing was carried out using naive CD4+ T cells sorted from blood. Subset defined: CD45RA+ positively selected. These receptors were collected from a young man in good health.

The CDR3 DNA follows: TGTGCCAGCAGCTTGCCTAAACAGGGGGCGAACACTGAAGCTTTCTTT. Encoded protein: CASSLPKQGANTEAFF. This sequence joins TRBV5-4 and TRBJ1-1; 9 nucleotides align to TRBD1. Germline lookup yields CDR1 SGHNT and CDR2 YYREEE (reference sequence). The CDR3 consists of 16 residues. The V and J ends lost 1 base and 1 base, in that order; junction bases with no gene match: 5.

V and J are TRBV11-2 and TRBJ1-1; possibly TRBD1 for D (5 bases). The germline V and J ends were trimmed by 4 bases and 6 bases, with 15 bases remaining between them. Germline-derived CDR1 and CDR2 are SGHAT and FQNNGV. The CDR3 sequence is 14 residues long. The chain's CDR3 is CASSWGERSSEAFF. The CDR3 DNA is TGTGCCAGCAGCTGGGGGGAACGCTCGTCTGAAGCTTTCTTT.

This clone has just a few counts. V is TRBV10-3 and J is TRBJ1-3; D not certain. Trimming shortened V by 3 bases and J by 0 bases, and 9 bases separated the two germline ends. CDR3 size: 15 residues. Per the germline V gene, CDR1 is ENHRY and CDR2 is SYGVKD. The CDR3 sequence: CAISDGTSSGNTIYF. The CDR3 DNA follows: TGTGCCATCAGTGATGGCACTAGCTCTGGAAACACCATATATTTT.

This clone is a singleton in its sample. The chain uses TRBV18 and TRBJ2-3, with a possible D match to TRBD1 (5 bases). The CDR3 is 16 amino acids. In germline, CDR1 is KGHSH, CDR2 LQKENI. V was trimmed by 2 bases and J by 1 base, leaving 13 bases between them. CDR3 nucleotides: TGTGCCAGCTCACCAGGAAGGGGAAGGGGCACAGATACGCAGTATTTT. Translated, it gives CASSPGRGRGTDTQYF.

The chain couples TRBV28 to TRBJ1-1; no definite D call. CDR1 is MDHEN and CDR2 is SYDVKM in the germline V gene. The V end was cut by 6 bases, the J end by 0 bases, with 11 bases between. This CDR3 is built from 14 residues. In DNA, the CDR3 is TGTGCCAGCAGCCCCGTTATAGTGAACACTGAAGCTTTCTTT. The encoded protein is CASSPVIVNTEAFF.

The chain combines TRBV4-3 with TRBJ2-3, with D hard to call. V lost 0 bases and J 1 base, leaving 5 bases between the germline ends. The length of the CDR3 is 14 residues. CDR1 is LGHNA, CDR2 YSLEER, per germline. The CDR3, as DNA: TGCGCCAGCAGCCAAGATAGGCGCACAGATACGCAGTATTTT. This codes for CASSQDRRTDTQYF.

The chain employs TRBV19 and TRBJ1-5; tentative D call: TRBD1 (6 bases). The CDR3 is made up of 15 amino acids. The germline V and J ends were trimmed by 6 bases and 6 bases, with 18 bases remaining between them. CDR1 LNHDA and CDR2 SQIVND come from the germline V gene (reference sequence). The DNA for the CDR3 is TGTGCCAGTAGATGGACAGAAAACAAGGGTCAGCCCCAGCATTTT. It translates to CASRWTENKGQPQHF.

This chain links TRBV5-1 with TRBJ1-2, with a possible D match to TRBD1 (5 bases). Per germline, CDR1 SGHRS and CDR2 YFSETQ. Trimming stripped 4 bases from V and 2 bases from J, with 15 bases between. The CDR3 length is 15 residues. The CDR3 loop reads CASSQAGTANYGYTF. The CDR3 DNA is TGCGCCAGCAGCCAGGCCGGGACGGCGAACTATGGCTACACCTTC.

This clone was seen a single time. The CDR3 spells CASSFDEDYGYTF. CDR3 bases: TGTGCCAGCAGCTTCGATGAGGACTATGGCTACACCTTC. The gene calls are TRBV7-8 and TRBJ1-2; D gene unclear. The V end was cut by 3 bases, the J end by 3 bases, with 8 bases between. Germline V gene sequence: CDR1 SGHVS, CDR2 FQNEAQ. The CDR3 is 13 residues long.

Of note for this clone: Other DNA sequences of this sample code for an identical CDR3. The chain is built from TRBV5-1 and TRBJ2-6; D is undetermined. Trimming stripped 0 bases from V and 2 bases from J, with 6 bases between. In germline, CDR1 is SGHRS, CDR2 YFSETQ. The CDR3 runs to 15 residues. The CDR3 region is CASSLEDAGANVLTF. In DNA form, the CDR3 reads TGCGCCAGCAGCTTGGAAGACGCTGGGGCCAACGTCCTGACTTTC.

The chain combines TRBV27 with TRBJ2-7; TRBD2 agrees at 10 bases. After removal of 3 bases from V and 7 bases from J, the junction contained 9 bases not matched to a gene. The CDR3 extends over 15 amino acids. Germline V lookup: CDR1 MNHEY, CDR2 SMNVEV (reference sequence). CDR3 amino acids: CASSFSRTSGTEQYF. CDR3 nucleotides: TGTGCCAGCAGTTTTTCGCGAACTAGCGGGACTGAGCAGTACTTC.

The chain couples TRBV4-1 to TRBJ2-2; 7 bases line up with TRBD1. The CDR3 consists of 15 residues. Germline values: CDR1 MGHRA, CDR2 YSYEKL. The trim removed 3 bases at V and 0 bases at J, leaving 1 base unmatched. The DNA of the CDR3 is TGCGCCAGCAGCCAGACAGGGACGAACACCGGGGAGCTGTTTTTT. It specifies CASSQTGTNTGELFF.

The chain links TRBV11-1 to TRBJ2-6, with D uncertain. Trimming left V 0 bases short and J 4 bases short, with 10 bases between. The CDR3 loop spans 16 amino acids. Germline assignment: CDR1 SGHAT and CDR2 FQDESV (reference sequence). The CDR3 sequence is CASSLATSGGANVLTF. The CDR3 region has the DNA TGTGCCAGCAGCTTAGCTACGTCCGGCGGGGCCAACGTCCTGACTTTC.

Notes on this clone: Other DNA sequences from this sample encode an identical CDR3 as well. Written as DNA, the CDR3 is TGCGCCAGCAGCTTGGGAGGGGCCTCCTACGAGCAGTACTTC. Translation: CASSLGGASYEQYF. The J gene is TRBJ2-7, the V gene TRBV5-1; D possibly matches TRBD1 or TRBD2 (5 bases each). Germline V lookup: CDR1 SGHRS, CDR2 YFSETQ. This CDR3 is built from 14 residues. Trimming stripped 0 bases from V and 0 bases from J, with 7 bases between.

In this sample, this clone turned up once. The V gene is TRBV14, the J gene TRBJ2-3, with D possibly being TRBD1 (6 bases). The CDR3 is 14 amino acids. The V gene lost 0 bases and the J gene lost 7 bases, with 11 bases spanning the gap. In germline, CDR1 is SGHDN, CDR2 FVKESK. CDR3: CASSQDSRGYTQYF. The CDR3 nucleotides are TGTGCCAGCAGCCAAGATAGCAGGGGATATACGCAGTATTTT.

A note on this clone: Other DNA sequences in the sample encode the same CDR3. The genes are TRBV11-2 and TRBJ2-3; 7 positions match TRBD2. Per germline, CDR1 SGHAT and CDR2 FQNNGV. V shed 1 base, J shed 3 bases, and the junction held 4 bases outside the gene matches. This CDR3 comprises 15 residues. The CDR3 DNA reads TGTGCCAGCAGCTTAGCCGGGAGGAGTACAGATACGCAGTATTTT. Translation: CASSLAGRSTDTQYF.

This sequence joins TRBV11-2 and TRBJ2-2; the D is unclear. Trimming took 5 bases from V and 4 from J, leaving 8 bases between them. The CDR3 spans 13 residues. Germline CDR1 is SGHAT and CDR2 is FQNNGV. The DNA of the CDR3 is TGTGCCAGCAGCCCCTATACCACCGGGGAGCTGTTTTTT. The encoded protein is CASSPYTTGELFF. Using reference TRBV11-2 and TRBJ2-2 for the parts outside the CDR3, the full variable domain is EAGVAQSPRYKIIEKRQSVAFWCNPISGHATLYWYQQILGQGPKLLIQFQNNGVVDDSQLPKDRFSAERLKGVDSTLKIQPAKLEDSAVYLCASSPYTTGELFFGEGSRLTVL.

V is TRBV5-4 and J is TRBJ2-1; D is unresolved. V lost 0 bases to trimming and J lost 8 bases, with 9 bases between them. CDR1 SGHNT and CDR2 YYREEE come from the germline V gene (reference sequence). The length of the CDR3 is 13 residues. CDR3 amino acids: CASSLAIVDEQFF. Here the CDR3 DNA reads TGTGCCAGCAGCTTGGCCATTGTGGATGAGCAGTTCTTC.

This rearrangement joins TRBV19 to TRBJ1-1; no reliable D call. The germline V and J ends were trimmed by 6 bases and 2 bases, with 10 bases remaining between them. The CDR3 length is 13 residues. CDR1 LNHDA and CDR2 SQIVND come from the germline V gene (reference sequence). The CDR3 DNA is TGTGCCAGTAGCTCCGCAACTAACACTGAAGCTTTCTTT. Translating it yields CASSSATNTEAFF.

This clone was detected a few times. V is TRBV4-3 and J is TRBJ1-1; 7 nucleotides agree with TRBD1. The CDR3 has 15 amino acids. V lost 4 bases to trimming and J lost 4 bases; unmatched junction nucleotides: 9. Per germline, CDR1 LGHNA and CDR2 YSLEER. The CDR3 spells CASSPQQGLSTEAFF. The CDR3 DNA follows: TGCGCCAGCAGCCCTCAACAGGGGCTGAGCACTGAAGCTTTCTTT.

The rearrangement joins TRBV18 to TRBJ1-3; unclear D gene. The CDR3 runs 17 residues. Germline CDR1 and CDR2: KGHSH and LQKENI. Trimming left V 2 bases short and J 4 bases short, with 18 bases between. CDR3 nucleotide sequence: TGTGCCAGCTCACCAGGGCTGGGCCGATCGGAGGGAAACACCATATATTTT. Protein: CASSPGLGRSEGNTIYF.

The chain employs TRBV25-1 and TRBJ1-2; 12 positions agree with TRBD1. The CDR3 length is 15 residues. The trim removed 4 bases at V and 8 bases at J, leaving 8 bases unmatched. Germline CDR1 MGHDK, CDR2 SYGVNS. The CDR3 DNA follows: TGTGCCAGCAGTGCCCGTGGGACAGGGGGCGCCGGCTACACCTTC. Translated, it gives CASSARGTGGAGYTF.

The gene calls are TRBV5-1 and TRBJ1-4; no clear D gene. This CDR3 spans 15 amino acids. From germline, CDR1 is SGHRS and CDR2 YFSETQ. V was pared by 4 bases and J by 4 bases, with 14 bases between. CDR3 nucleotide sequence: TGCGCCAGCAGCCTTGACATCGGTGTTAATGAAAAACTGTTTTTT. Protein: CASSLDIGVNEKLFF.

The CDR3 reads CASSLGLLRTSGAQETQYF. The CDR3, as DNA: TGTGCCAGCAGCTTAGGCTTACTAAGGACTAGCGGAGCACAAGAGACCCAGTACTTC. This rearrangement joins TRBV13 to TRBJ2-5; TRBD2 aligns across 10 bases. The CDR3 extends over 19 amino acids. V dropped 0 bases and J dropped 2; count of bases not matched to a gene: 12. Germline CDR1 and CDR2: PRHDT and FYEKMQ (reference sequence).

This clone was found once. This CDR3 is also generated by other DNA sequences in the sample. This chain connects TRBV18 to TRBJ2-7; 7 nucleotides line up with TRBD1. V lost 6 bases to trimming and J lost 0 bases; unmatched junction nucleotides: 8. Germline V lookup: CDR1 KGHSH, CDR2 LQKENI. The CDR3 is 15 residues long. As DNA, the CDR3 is TGTGCCAGCTCGCCGACAGGGTCGAGCTCCTACGAGCAGTACTTC. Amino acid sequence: CASSPTGSSSYEQYF. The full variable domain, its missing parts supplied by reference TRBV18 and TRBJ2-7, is NAGVMQNPRHLVRRRGQEARLRCSPMKGHSHVYWYRQLPEEGLKFMVYLQKENIIDESGMPKERFSAEFPKEGPSILRIQQVVRGDSAAYFCASSPTGSSSYEQYFGPGTRLTVT.

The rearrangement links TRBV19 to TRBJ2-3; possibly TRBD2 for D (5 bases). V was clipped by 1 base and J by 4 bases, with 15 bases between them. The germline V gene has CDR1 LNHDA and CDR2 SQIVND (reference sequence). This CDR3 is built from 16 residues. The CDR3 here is CASSIASGVPPDTQYF. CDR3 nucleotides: TGTGCCAGTAGTATAGCCTCCGGGGTCCCCCCAGATACGCAGTATTTT.

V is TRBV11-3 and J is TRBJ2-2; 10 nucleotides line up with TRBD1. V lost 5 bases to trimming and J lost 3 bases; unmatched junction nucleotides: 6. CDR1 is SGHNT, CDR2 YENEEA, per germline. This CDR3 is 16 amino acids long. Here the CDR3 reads CASSLQGTGDTGELFF. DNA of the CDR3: TGTGCCAGCAGCCTCCAGGGGACAGGGGACACCGGGGAGCTGTTTTTT.

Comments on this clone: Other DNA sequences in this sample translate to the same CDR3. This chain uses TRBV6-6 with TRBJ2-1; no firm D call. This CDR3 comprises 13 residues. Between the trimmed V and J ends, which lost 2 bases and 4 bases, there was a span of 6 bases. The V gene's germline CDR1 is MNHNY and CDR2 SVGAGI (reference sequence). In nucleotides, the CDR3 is TGTGCCAGCAGTTACGAGGTTTACAATGAGCAGTTCTTC. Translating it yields CASSYEVYNEQFF.

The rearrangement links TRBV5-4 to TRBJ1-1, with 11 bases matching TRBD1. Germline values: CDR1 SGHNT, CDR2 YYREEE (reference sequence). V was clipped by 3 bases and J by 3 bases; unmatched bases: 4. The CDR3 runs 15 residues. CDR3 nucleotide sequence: TGTGCCAGCAGCTCCGGACAGGGGGCTGACACTGAAGCTTTCTTT. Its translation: CASSSGQGADTEAFF.

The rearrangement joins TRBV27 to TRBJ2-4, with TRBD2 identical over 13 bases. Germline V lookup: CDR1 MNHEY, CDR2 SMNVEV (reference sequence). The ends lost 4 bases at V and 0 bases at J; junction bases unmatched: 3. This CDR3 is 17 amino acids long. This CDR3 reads CASSWRLAGGAKNIQYF. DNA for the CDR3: TGTGCCAGCAGTTGGAGACTAGCGGGAGGAGCCAAAAACATTCAGTACTTC.